These 26 T cell receptor beta chains came from one sample sequenced in a study of shared clonotypes between healthy human individuals. Using immunoSEQ multiplex PCR, the repertoire was profiled, and TCRdb retains in-frame clones only, with some absent. The sample records a few million clones, about nine tenths being singletons. Sequencing input: naive CD4+ T cells from PBMCs. Specified subset: CD45RA+ positively selected. The receptors were sampled from a man younger than 35 in good health. Some clones in this sample may be carry-over from other donors' samples.

The gene calls are TRBV19 and TRBJ1-1, with unresolved D. Trimming cost V 1 base and J 8 bases, with 11 bases left between them. From germline, CDR1 is LNHDA and CDR2 SQIVND (reference sequence). The CDR3 spans 13 residues. CDR3: CASSIGRSDEAFF. The CDR3 DNA follows: TGTGCCAGTAGTATAGGCCGGTCAGACGAAGCTTTCTTT.

The chain couples TRBV4-2 to TRBJ2-2, with a tentative D call TRBD2 (6 bases). Trimming left V 2 bases short and J 0 bases short, with 13 bases between. In germline, CDR1 is LGHNA, CDR2 YNFKEQ. The CDR3 totals 17 residues. The CDR3 here is CASSQRRTTANTGELFF. CDR3 nucleotide sequence: TGTGCCAGCAGCCAAAGAAGGACTACAGCGAACACCGGGGAGCTGTTTTTT.

As for this clone: Other nucleotide sequences in the sample specify the same CDR3. The chain joins TRBV18 to TRBJ2-5, with a weak D call TRBD1 (6 bases). This CDR3 has 14 residues. Per germline, CDR1 KGHSH and CDR2 LQKENI. V was trimmed by 3 bases and J by 1 base, leaving 9 bases between them. The CDR3 loop reads CASSPRGAQETQYF. The CDR3 DNA reads TGTGCCAGCTCACCCAGGGGAGCCCAAGAGACCCAGTACTTC.

The J gene is TRBJ2-5, the V gene TRBV11-3, with D tentatively TRBD1 (5 bases). The CDR3 loop spans 16 amino acids. Germline V CDR1 and CDR2: SGHNT, YENEEA. Trimming shortened V by 5 bases and J by 1 base, and 17 bases separated the two germline ends. CDR3 nucleotides: TGTGCCAGCAGCCTTTCGTTTTCGACAGCCCAAGAGACCCAGTACTTC. It is translated as CASSLSFSTAQETQYF.

The chain links TRBV5-1 to TRBJ2-2; D gene ambiguous. This CDR3 contains 16 residues. CDR1 and CDR2 from the germline V gene are SGHRS and YFSETQ. Trimming pared 0 bases from V and 2 bases from J, leaving 11 bases between. The CDR3 region has the DNA TGCGCCAGCAGCTTGGGGCTAGTCCAAAACACCGGGGAGCTGTTTTTT. Translating it yields CASSLGLVQNTGELFF.

The chain employs TRBV28 and TRBJ2-7, with TRBD2 matching 11 bases. Germline values: CDR1 MDHEN, CDR2 SYDVKM. With V trimmed by 6 bases and J by 6 bases, 4 bases remained unmatched. The CDR3 has 13 residues. Here the CDR3 reads CASRLAGVSEQYF. In DNA form, the CDR3 reads TGTGCCAGCAGACTAGCGGGAGTATCCGAGCAGTACTTC. The full variable domain, rest sourced from reference TRBV28 and TRBJ2-7, is DVKVTQSSRYLVKRTGEKVFLECVQDMDHENMFWYRQDPGLGLRLIYFSYDVKMKEKGDIPEGYSVSREKKERFSLILESASTNQTSMYLCASRLAGVSEQYFGPGTRLTVT.

V is TRBV4-1 and J is TRBJ2-7; possible D gene TRBD1, 6 bases. V dropped 2 bases and J dropped 2 bases, with 10 bases sitting between them. The germline V gene has CDR1 MGHRA and CDR2 YSYEKL. The length of the CDR3 is 14 residues. This chain's CDR3 is CASSQIDRTYEQYF. In nucleotides, the CDR3 is TGCGCCAGCAGCCAAATAGACAGGACCTACGAGCAGTACTTC.

This chain joins TRBV30 and TRBJ1-5; TRBD1 is a possible D gene (5 bases). Deletions cut 0 bases from V and 5 bases from J, with 17 bases between. CDR1 is GTSNPN, CDR2 SVGIG, per germline (reference sequence). The CDR3 is 16 residues long. The CDR3 DNA is TGTGCCTGGAGTGTTACCGGGGCTTCTTCATATCAGCCCCAGCATTTT. Translating gives CAWSVTGASSYQPQHF.

For the CDR3, the DNA is TGTGCCAGCAGCTTGAGGCTAAAAGAGCCCCAGCATTTT. Translated, it gives CASSLRLKEPQHF. The J gene is TRBJ1-5, the V gene TRBV7-2; the D is unclear. The V gene lost 3 bases and the J gene lost 8 bases, with 11 bases spanning the gap. CDR1 is SGHTA, CDR2 FQGNSA, per germline. The CDR3 is made up of 13 amino acids. Full variable domain (remainder filled in from reference TRBV7-2 and TRBJ1-5): GAGVSQSPSNKVTEKGKDVELRCDPISGHTALYWYRQSLGQGLEFLIYFQGNSAPDKSGLPSDRFSAERTGGSVSTLTIQRTQQEDSAVYLCASSLRLKEPQHFGDGTRLSIL.

The V and J genes are TRBV7-3 and TRBJ2-2; D perhaps matches TRBD2 (6 bases). The germline V gene has CDR1 SGHTA and CDR2 FQGTGA. The CDR3 spans 15 residues. Trimming stripped 2 bases from V and 5 bases from J, with 12 bases between. The CDR3 reads CASSLLGGYTGELFF. The CDR3 nucleotides read TGTGCCAGCAGCTTATTGGGAGGTTATACCGGGGAGCTGTTTTTT. Filled out from reference TRBV7-3 and TRBJ2-2, the complete variable domain reads GAGVSQTPSNKVTEKGKYVELRCDPISGHTALYWYRQSLGQGPEFLIYFQGTGAADDSGLPNDRFFAVRPEGSVSTLKIQRTERGDSAVYLCASSLLGGYTGELFFGEGSRLTVL.

Worth noting for this clone: This CDR3 is also generated by other DNA sequences in the sample. J is TRBJ2-1 and V is TRBV9; TRBD2 agrees at 8 bases. The CDR3 has 15 residues. Germline CDR1 is SGDLS and CDR2 is YYNGEE. The V gene end was trimmed by 0 bases and the J gene end by 4 bases; junction bases not matched to a gene: 3. In nucleotides, the CDR3 is TGTGCCAGCAGCGTAGGCGGGAGGTCATACAATGAGCAGTTCTTC. It specifies CASSVGGRSYNEQFF.

The V call is TRBV28, the J call TRBJ1-1; D ambiguous. V was trimmed by 8 bases and J by 1 base, leaving 8 bases between them. Germline V gives CDR1 MDHEN, CDR2 SYDVKM. The CDR3 consists of 12 residues. As DNA, the CDR3 is TGTGCCAGCTGTGAGAGGAACACTGAAGCTTTCTTT. It translates to CASCERNTEAFF.

J is TRBJ2-5 and V is TRBV5-1, with TRBD2 as a possible D gene (6 bases). Trimming took off 0 bases at V and 4 bases at J, with 13 bases between the two ends. The CDR3 is made up of 15 amino acids. Germline V gene data show CDR1 as SGHRS and CDR2 as YFSETQ. As DNA, the CDR3 is TGCGCCAGCAGCTTGGCTAGCGTGGGAGGAGAGACCCAGTACTTC. Protein: CASSLASVGGETQYF. The full variable domain, with the rest looked up from reference TRBV5-1 and TRBJ2-5, is KAGVTQTPRYLIKTRGQQVTLSCSPISGHRSVSWYQQTPGQGLQFLFEYFSETQRNKGNFPGRFSGRQFSNSRSEMNVSTLELGDSALYLCASSLASVGGETQYFGPGTRLLVL.

V is TRBV6-5 and J is TRBJ1-1, with 10 bases lining up with TRBD1. Germline CDR1 reads MNHEY; CDR2 reads SVGAGI. The ends lost 5 bases at V and 4 bases at J; junction bases unmatched: 7. The CDR3 runs 15 residues. CDR3 DNA sequence: TGTGCCAGCAGTCCCCCGACAGGGGGCGGCACTGAAGCTTTCTTT. Translated: CASSPPTGGGTEAFF.

About this clone: Other nucleotide sequences from this sample produce the same CDR3. V gene TRBV5-1 combines with J gene TRBJ2-3; the D is unclear. CDR1 and CDR2 (germline): SGHRS, YFSETQ. V lost 0 bases and J 1 base, leaving 6 bases between the germline ends. The CDR3 covers 14 residues. The CDR3 nucleotides are TGCGCCAGCAGCTTGGCGCTGGGCACAGATACGCAGTATTTT. The encoded protein is CASSLALGTDTQYF.

The chain combines TRBV14 with TRBJ2-3; D unresolved. Germline V gives CDR1 SGHDN, CDR2 FVKESK. The germline V and J ends were trimmed by 2 bases and 3 bases, with 3 bases remaining between them. The CDR3 is 12 amino acids. The chain's CDR3 is CASSQTTDTQYF. In nucleotides, the CDR3 is TGTGCCAGCAGCCAAACGACAGATACGCAGTATTTT.

The V call is TRBV7-2, the J call TRBJ2-2; possible D gene TRBD2, 6 bases. Trimming shortened V by 4 bases and J by 7 bases, and 19 bases separated the two germline ends. Germline CDR1 SGHTA, CDR2 FQGNSA. This CDR3 has 16 amino acids. The chain's CDR3 is CASSWGLGLSGGELFF. In DNA, the CDR3 is TGTGCCAGCAGCTGGGGGTTGGGACTTTCGGGCGGGGAGCTGTTTTTT.

The chain has TRBV6-6 and TRBJ1-4; the match to TRBD1 covers 7 bases. From germline, CDR1 is MNHNY and CDR2 SVGAGI (reference sequence). The CDR3 contains 15 residues. V shed 0 bases, J shed 8 bases, and the junction held 6 bases outside the gene matches. CDR3 nucleotides: TGTGCCAGCAGTTACTCGAAGGGGACAGCCGAAAAACTGTTTTTT. Amino acids: CASSYSKGTAEKLFF.

The V gene is TRBV2, the J gene TRBJ1-1; D unresolved. The germline V and J ends were trimmed by 3 bases and 3 bases, with 11 bases remaining between them. This CDR3 is 14 amino acids long. Germline CDR1 and CDR2: SNHLY and FYNNEI. CDR3 DNA: TGTGCCAGCAGTGAGGAAAGGACCGACACTGAAGCTTTCTTT. It specifies CASSEERTDTEAFF.

This chain joins TRBV9 and TRBJ2-1; D is possibly TRBD1 (6 bases). CDR1 and CDR2 from the germline V gene are SGDLS and YYNGEE. V was pared by 0 bases and J by 4 bases, with 17 bases between. The CDR3 is made up of 17 amino acids. CDR3 DNA: TGTGCCAGCAGCGTAGGCCTGGGGGCAGGTTCATACAATGAGCAGTTCTTC. Translated, it gives CASSVGLGAGSYNEQFF.

The chain is built from TRBV7-9 and TRBJ2-3, with 7 bases fitting TRBD1. The CDR3 has 15 amino acids. Germline CDR1 SEHNR, CDR2 FQNEAQ (reference sequence). V shed 5 bases, J shed 2 bases, and the junction held 7 bases outside the gene matches. CDR3 bases: TGTGCCAGCAGCACCTGGACAGGACACACAGATACGCAGTATTTT. Protein product: CASSTWTGHTDTQYF.

Note on this clone: The same CDR3 arises from other DNA sequences in this sample as well. The J gene is TRBJ1-2, the V gene TRBV9; D ambiguous. The V end lost 0 bases, the J end lost 0 bases, and 3 bases lay between the germline ends. Germline CDR1 and CDR2: SGDLS and YYNGEE. The CDR3 runs 13 residues. The CDR3 protein is CASSVDSNYGYTF. In DNA form, the CDR3 reads TGTGCCAGCAGCGTAGATTCTAACTATGGCTACACCTTC.

This chain links TRBV5-4 with TRBJ2-7; 9 bases match TRBD2. This CDR3 contains 17 residues. The junction had 11 bases not matched to a gene; V was cut back by 4 bases and J by 0 bases. From germline, CDR1 is SGHNT and CDR2 YYREEE (reference sequence). The CDR3 loop is CASSPKASGTVSYEQYF. The CDR3 region has the DNA TGTGCCAGCAGCCCGAAGGCTAGCGGGACGGTCTCCTACGAGCAGTACTTC.

J is TRBJ1-5 and V is TRBV18; possible D gene TRBD1, 6 bases. V dropped 1 base and J dropped 3 bases, with 16 bases sitting between them. The CDR3 length is 17 residues. Germline CDR1 reads KGHSH; CDR2 reads LQKENI. The CDR3 is CASSPLSQGIDNQPQHF. For the CDR3, the DNA is TGTGCCAGCTCACCACTTTCCCAGGGGATTGACAATCAGCCCCAGCATTTT.

This chain joins TRBV15 and TRBJ2-3; 8 positions agree with TRBD1. Losses at the gene ends were 4 bases for V and 5 bases for J; bases not matched to a gene: 2. This CDR3 has 13 amino acids. Germline values: CDR1 LNHNV, CDR2 YYDKDF (reference sequence). CDR3 residues: CATSNRGEDTQYF. CDR3 bases: TGTGCCACCAGCAACAGGGGGGAAGATACGCAGTATTTT.

J is TRBJ2-2 and V is TRBV5-4; TRBD2 matches 8 bases. CDR1 and CDR2 from the germline V gene are SGHNT and YYREEE (reference sequence). The CDR3 sequence is 16 residues long. V lost 4 bases to trimming and J lost 4 bases; unmatched junction nucleotides: 9. DNA for the CDR3: TGTGCCAGCAGCGAACCCGGGACTAGAGGCACCGGGGAGCTGTTTTTT. This gives the protein CASSEPGTRGTGELFF.